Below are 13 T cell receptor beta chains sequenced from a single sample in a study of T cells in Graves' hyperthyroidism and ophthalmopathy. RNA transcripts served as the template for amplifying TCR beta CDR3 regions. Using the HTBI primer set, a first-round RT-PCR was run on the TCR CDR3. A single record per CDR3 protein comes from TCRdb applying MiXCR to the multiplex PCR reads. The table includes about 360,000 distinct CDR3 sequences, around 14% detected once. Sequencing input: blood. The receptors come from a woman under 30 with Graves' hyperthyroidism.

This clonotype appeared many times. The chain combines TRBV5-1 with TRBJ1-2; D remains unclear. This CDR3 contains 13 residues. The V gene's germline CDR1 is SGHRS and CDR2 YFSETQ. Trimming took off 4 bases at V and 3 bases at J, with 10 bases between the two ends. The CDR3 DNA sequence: TGCGCCAGCAGCCTGGACGGGGACTATGGCTACACCTTC. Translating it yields CASSLDGDYGYTF.

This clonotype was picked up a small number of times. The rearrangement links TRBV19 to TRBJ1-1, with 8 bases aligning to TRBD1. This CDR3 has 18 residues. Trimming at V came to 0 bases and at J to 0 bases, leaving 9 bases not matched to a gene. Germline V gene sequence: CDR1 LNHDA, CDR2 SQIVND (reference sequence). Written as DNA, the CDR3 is TGTGCCAGTAGTATAGATAGTTTTCCGGACAGGGTGAACACTGAAGCTTTCTTT. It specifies CASSIDSFPDRVNTEAFF. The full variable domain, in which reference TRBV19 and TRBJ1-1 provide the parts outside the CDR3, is DGGITQSPKYLFRKEGQNVTLSCEQNLNHDAMYWYRQDPGQGLRLIYYSQIVNDFQKGDIAEGYSVSREKKESFPLTVTSAQKNPTAFYLCASSIDSFPDRVNTEAFFGQGTRLTVV.

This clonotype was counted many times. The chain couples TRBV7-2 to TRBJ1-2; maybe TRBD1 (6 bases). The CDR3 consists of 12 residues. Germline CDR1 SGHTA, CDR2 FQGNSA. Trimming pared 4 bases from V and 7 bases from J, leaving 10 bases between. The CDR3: CASSSGEGGYTF. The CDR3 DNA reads TGTGCCAGCAGCTCAGGGGAGGGTGGCTACACCTTC.

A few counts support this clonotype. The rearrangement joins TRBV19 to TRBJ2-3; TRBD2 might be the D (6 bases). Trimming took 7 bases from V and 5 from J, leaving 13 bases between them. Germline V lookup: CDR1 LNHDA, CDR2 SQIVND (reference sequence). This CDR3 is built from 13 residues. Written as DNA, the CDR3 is TGTGCCAGTATTACGGAGGAGGGAGATACGCAGTATTTT. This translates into CASITEEGDTQYF. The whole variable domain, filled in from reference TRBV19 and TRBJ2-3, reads DGGITQSPKYLFRKEGQNVTLSCEQNLNHDAMYWYRQDPGQGLRLIYYSQIVNDFQKGDIAEGYSVSREKKESFPLTVTSAQKNPTAFYLCASITEEGDTQYFGPGTRLTVL.

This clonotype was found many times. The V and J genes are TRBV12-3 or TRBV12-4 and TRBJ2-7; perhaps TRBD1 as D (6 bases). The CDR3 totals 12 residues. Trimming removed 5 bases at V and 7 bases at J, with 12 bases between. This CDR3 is CASSTTGREQYF. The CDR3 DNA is TGTGCCAGCAGTACGACAGGCCGGGAGCAGTACTTC.

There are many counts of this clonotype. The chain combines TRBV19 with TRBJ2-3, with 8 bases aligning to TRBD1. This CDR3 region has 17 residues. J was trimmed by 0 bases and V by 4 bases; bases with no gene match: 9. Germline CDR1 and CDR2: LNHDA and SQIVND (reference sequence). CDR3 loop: CASSRLHQGASTDTQYF. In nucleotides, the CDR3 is TGTGCCAGTAGTAGATTACACCAGGGGGCTAGCACAGATACGCAGTATTTT.

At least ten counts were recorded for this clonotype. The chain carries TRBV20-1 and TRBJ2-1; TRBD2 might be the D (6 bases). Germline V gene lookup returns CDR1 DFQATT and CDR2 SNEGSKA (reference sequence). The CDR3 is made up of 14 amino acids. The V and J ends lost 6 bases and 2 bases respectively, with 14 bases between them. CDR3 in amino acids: CSASDYSAYNEQFF. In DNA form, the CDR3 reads TGCAGTGCCTCGGACTATTCGGCCTACAATGAGCAGTTCTTC.

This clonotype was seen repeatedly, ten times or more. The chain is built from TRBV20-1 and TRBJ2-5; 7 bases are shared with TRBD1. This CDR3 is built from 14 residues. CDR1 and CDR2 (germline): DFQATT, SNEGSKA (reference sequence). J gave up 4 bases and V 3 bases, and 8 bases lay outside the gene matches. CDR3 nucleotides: TGCAGTGCTAGGGGGGCCAGGGGGTTAGAGACCCAGTACTTC. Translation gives CSARGARGLETQYF.

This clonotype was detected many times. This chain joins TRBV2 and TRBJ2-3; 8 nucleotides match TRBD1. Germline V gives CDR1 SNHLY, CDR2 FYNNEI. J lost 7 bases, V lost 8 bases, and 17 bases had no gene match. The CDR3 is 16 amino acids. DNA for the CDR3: TGTGCCAGCCTTCAGGCTGGGGACAGGAATTTACATACGCAGTATTTT. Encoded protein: CASLQAGDRNLHTQYF.

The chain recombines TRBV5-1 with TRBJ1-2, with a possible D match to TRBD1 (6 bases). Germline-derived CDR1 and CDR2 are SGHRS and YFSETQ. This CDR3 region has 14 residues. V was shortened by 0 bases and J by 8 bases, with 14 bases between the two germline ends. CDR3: CASSLAGGAQGYTF. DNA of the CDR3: TGCGCCAGCAGCTTGGCCGGGGGGGCACAAGGCTACACCTTC. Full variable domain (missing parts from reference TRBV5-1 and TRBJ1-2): KAGVTQTPRYLIKTRGQQVTLSCSPISGHRSVSWYQQTPGQGLQFLFEYFSETQRNKGNFPGRFSGRQFSNSRSEMNVSTLELGDSALYLCASSLAGGAQGYTFGSGTRLTVV.

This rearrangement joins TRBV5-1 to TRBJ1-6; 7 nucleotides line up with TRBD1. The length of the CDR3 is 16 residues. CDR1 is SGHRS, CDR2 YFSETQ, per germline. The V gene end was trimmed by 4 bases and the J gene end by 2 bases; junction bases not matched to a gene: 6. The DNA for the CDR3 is TGCGCCAGCAGCAGCAGGGGGAGCGCCTATAATTCACCCCTCCACTTT. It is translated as CASSSRGSAYNSPLHF.

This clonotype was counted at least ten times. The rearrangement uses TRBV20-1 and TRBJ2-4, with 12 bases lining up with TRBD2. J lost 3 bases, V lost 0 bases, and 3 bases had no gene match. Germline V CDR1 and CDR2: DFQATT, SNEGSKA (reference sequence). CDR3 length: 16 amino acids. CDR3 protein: CSAREPGLAGKNIQYF. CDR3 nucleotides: TGCAGTGCTAGAGAACCGGGACTAGCGGGCAAAAACATTCAGTACTTC.

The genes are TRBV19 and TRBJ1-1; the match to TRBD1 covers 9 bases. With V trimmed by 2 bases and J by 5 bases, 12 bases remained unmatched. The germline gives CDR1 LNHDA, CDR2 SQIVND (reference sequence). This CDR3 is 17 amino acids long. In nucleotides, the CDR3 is TGTGCCAGTAGTATAAGGTTGGGACAGGGCGATAAAACTGAAGCTTTCTTT. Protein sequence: CASSIRLGQGDKTEAFF.